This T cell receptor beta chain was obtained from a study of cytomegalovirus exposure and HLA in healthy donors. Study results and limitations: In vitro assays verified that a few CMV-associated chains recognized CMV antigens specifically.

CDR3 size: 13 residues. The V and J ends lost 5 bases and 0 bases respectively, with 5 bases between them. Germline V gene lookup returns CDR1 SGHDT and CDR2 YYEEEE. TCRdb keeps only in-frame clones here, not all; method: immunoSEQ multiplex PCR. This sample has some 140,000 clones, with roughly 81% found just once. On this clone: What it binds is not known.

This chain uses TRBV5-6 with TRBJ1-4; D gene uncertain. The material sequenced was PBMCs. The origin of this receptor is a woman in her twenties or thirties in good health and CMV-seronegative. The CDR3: CASSYSTNEKLFF. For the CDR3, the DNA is TGTGCCAGCAGTTACTCAACTAATGAAAAACTGTTTTTT.